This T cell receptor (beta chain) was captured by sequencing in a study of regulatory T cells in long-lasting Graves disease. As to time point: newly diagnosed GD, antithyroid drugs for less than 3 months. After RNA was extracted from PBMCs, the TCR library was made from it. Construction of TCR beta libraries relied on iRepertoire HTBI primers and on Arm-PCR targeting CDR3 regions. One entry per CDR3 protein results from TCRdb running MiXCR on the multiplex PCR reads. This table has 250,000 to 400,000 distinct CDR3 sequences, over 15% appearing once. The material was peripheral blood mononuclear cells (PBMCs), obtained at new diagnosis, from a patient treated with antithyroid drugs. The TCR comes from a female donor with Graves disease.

CDR3 sequence reads: CASRKQGPSYEQYF. CDR3 coding DNA: TGTGCCAGCAGAAAACAGGGGCCCTCCTACGAGCAGTACTTC. The V and J genes are TRBV7-9 and TRBJ2-7; 7 bases match TRBD1. Per germline, CDR1 SEHNR and CDR2 FQNEAQ (reference sequence). The V segment lost 6 bases and the J segment 0 bases; nucleotides outside the gene matches: 5. The length of the CDR3 is 14 residues.